These 4 T cell receptor beta chains were sequenced from one sample in a study of T cells expressing NK-cell markers. TCRdb re-called the 5' RACE reads, yielding one record per CDR3 amino acid sequence without DNA. With about 300,000 distinct CDR3 sequences in the sample, the ten largest clones hold more than 3.5%. The sequencing sample was made of blood T cells: a sorted CD56 or NKG2C T cell subset, CD4+ or CD8+ T cells, or bulk PBMC T cells (not recorded which). These receptors were collected from a woman between 18 and 70 years old in good health.

The genes are TRBV18 and TRBJ1-5; checking the TCRdb D call of TRBD1 is not possible without DNA. Germline assignment: CDR1 KGHSH and CDR2 LQKENI. The CDR3 consists of 14 residues. The CDR3 loop is CASSQGARDQPQHF.

This chain joins TRBV20-1 and TRBJ1-1; the TRBD1 assignment by TCRdb is unverifiable without DNA. This CDR3 has 18 amino acids. Germline V CDR1 and CDR2: DFQATT, SNEGSKA (reference sequence). CDR3 protein: CSAREHRDTRRGETEAFF.

The V call is TRBV6-2 or TRBV6-3, the J call TRBJ2-7; TCRdb lists TRBD2, though no DNA is available to test this call. The CDR3 has 14 residues. Germline-derived CDR1 and CDR2 are MNHEY and SVGEGT. This chain's CDR3 is CASSYGGRAYEQYF.

The rearrangement joins TRBV7-2 to TRBJ2-1; the TRBD2 assignment by TCRdb is unverifiable without DNA. Germline CDR1 is SGHTA and CDR2 is FQGNSA. This CDR3 has 14 amino acids. CDR3 sequence reads: CASSPHPRTPEQFF.